One and the same sample provided the 23 T cell receptor beta chains below, sequenced in a study of blood T cell repertoires in COVID-19. The repertoire was sequenced with immunoSEQ multiplex PCR; TCRdb's copy has only in-frame clones and lacks some. The sample yields approximately 130,000 clones, roughly four fifths seen once. Sequencing was carried out using peripheral blood. The receptors stem from a human donor in a cohort sampled during active COVID-19.

This rearrangement joins TRBV6-1 to TRBJ2-5; D is uncertain. CDR3 size: 14 residues. Deletions cut 1 base from V and 5 bases from J, with 11 bases between. Germline V gene lookup returns CDR1 MNHNS and CDR2 SASEGT. The CDR3 DNA follows: TGTGCCAGCAGTGAAGGACTCCGCGTGGAGACCCAGTACTTC. Protein sequence: CASSEGLRVETQYF.

The chain recombines TRBV5-1 with TRBJ2-1, with 12 bases that match TRBD2. This CDR3 comprises 16 residues. After removal of 3 bases from V and 10 bases from J, the junction contained 11 bases not matched to a gene. CDR1 SGHRS and CDR2 YFSETQ come from the germline V gene. The CDR3 spells CASSSLAGGPEGEQFF. The DNA of the CDR3 is TGCGCCAGCAGCTCTCTAGCGGGGGGGCCGGAAGGAGAGCAGTTCTTC.

The chain links TRBV2 to TRBJ1-2, with 7 nucleotides matching TRBD1. The J segment lost 8 bases and the V segment lost 7 bases, leaving 7 bases of the junction unmatched. Germline lookup yields CDR1 SNHLY and CDR2 FYNNEI. The CDR3 is 12 amino acids. As DNA, the CDR3 is TGTGCCAGCAACAGGGGTGGAGAAGGCTACACCTTC. Translated, it gives CASNRGGEGYTF.

The chain has TRBV5-4 and TRBJ1-1; D is possibly TRBD1 (6 bases). CDR3 length equals 15 residues. Germline V gene lookup returns CDR1 SGHNT and CDR2 YYREEE (reference sequence). V shed 3 bases and J shed 4 bases, with 16 bases lying between them. The chain's CDR3 is CASSWGQGPTTEAFF. Here the CDR3 DNA reads TGTGCCAGCAGCTGGGGGCAGGGACCGACCACTGAAGCTTTCTTT. The full variable domain, with the rest looked up from reference TRBV5-4 and TRBJ1-1, is ETGVTQSPTHLIKTRGQQVTLRCSSQSGHNTVSWYQQALGQGPQFIFQYYREEENGRGNFPPRFSGLQFPNYSSELNVNALELDDSALYLCASSWGQGPTTEAFFGQGTRLTVV.

The J gene is TRBJ2-7, the V gene TRBV18, with D perhaps matching TRBD2 (5 bases). Between the trimmed V and J ends, which lost 4 bases and 2 bases, there was a span of 12 bases. Germline V gene sequence: CDR1 KGHSH, CDR2 LQKENI. The CDR3 length is 14 residues. CDR3 DNA sequence: TGTGCCAGCTCACAATCCTTCGGGGCCTACGAGCAGTACTTC. Translating gives CASSQSFGAYEQYF.

The chain is built from TRBV5-4 and TRBJ2-1; TRBD1 matches 8 bases. J gave up 2 bases and V 2 bases, and 12 bases lay outside the gene matches. Per the germline V gene, CDR1 is SGHNT and CDR2 is YYREEE (reference sequence). The CDR3 covers 18 residues. The CDR3 coding sequence is TGTGCCAGCAGCTTAGGGACAGGCCCCCTCATCCCCTACAATGAGCAGTTCTTC. Protein: CASSLGTGPLIPYNEQFF.

The V and J genes are TRBV9 and TRBJ2-7, with TRBD1 as a possible D gene (5 bases). The CDR3 runs to 14 residues. V was pared by 0 bases and J by 3 bases, with 10 bases between. The germline V gene encodes CDR1 SGDLS and CDR2 YYNGEE. This CDR3 is CASSVGQGNYEQYF. The CDR3 region has the DNA TGTGCCAGCAGCGTAGGCCAGGGAAACTACGAGCAGTACTTC.

CDR3 sequence (DNA): TGCAGCGCAACAAGGGTAGGGGGAACTGAAGCTTTCTTT. Amino acids: CSATRVGGTEAFF. The chain is built from TRBV29-1 and TRBJ1-1; D may be TRBD1 (6 bases). Deletions cut 7 bases from V and 5 bases from J, with 17 bases between. Germline V CDR1 and CDR2: SQVTM, ANQGSEA. This CDR3 has 13 amino acids.

The V and J genes are TRBV3-1 (or the pseudogene TRBV3-2) and TRBJ1-4; the match to TRBD1 covers 8 bases. This CDR3 contains 16 residues. The V and J ends lost 2 bases and 5 bases, in that order; junction bases with no gene match: 7. In germline, CDR1 is LGHDT, CDR2 YNNKEL (reference sequence). In DNA form, the CDR3 reads TGTGCCAGCAGCCAATCTTGGACAGGGATCAATGAAAAACTGTTTTTT. Translation: CASSQSWTGINEKLFF.

The V gene is TRBV27, the J gene TRBJ1-1, with TRBD1 matching 7 bases. The germline gives CDR1 MNHEY, CDR2 SMNVEV (reference sequence). V lost 8 bases to trimming and J lost 9 bases; unmatched junction nucleotides: 15. The CDR3 sequence is 14 residues long. The CDR3 loop is CASVPVPHRGKAFF. CDR3 sequence (DNA): TGTGCCAGCGTACCTGTCCCCCACAGGGGAAAAGCTTTCTTT.

V gene TRBV29-1 combines with J gene TRBJ1-2; D gene ambiguous. V lost 1 base to trimming and J lost 4 bases, with 22 bases between them. Germline V gives CDR1 SQVTM, CDR2 ANQGSEA. The CDR3 runs to 17 residues. The CDR3 reads CSVEGREAGPKSYGYTF. Here the CDR3 DNA reads TGCAGCGTTGAAGGACGGGAGGCAGGCCCCAAGAGCTATGGCTACACCTTC.

V is TRBV3-1 (or the pseudogene TRBV3-2) and J is TRBJ2-1; D is unresolved. Trimming removed 4 bases at V and 8 bases at J, with 12 bases between. Germline CDR1 is LGHDT and CDR2 is YNNKEL (reference sequence). The length of the CDR3 is 13 residues. The CDR3 nucleotides read TGTGCCAGCAGCCTTTGGTCTGCGGATGAGCAGTTCTTC. Translation: CASSLWSADEQFF.

The chain couples TRBV4-1 to TRBJ1-1, with 7 bases identical to TRBD1. The J segment lost 2 bases and the V segment lost 0 bases, leaving 9 bases of the junction unmatched. The CDR3 loop spans 17 amino acids. Germline-derived CDR1 and CDR2 are MGHRA and YSYEKL. CDR3 sequence (DNA): TGCGCCAGCAGCCAAGAGCTAGCGAGACAGGGTAACACTGAAGCTTTCTTT. Translated: CASSQELARQGNTEAFF.

This clone has only one observation. The chain employs TRBV11-3 and TRBJ2-7, with TRBD2 as a possible D gene (6 bases). From germline, CDR1 is SGHNT and CDR2 YENEEA. This CDR3 comprises 15 residues. V was cut by 5 bases and J by 5 bases, with 19 bases left in between. The CDR3 spells CASSLSMSGVHEQYF. CDR3 sequence (DNA): TGTGCCAGCAGCCTTTCAATGTCGGGGGTCCACGAGCAGTACTTC.

The chain recombines TRBV15 with TRBJ2-1; 7 bases map to TRBD2. Trimming took 8 bases from V and 4 from J; bases not matched to a gene: 11. The germline CDR1 and CDR2 sequences are LNHNV and YYDKDF (reference sequence). The CDR3 has 15 amino acids. The CDR3 region has the DNA TGTGCCACCTCAACCGCTAGCGGACGATACAATGAGCAGTTCTTC. It translates to CATSTASGRYNEQFF. The full variable domain, completed using reference TRBV15 and TRBJ2-1, is DAMVIQNPRYQVTQFGKPVTLSCSQTLNHNVMYWYQQKSSQAPKLLFHYYDKDFNNEADTPDNFQSRRPNTSFCFLDIRSPGLGDTAMYLCATSTASGRYNEQFFGPGTRLTVL.

V is TRBV7-9 and J is TRBJ2-3, with TRBD2 as a possible D gene (6 bases). From germline, CDR1 is SEHNR and CDR2 FQNEAQ (reference sequence). V lost 1 base and J 2 bases, leaving 10 bases between the germline ends. This CDR3 contains 15 residues. This CDR3 is CASSLDRGFTDTQYF. The CDR3 DNA reads as TGTGCCAGCAGCTTAGACCGGGGGTTCACAGATACGCAGTATTTT.

The chain recombines TRBV7-9 with TRBJ1-1; 7 bases align to TRBD1. Germline V lookup: CDR1 SEHNR, CDR2 FQNEAQ (reference sequence). V was clipped by 3 bases and J by 4 bases; unmatched bases: 2. CDR3 size: 13 residues. The DNA of the CDR3 is TGTGCCAGCAGCTTGGACAGGATCACTGAAGCTTTCTTT. Translating gives CASSLDRITEAFF.

This chain links TRBV6-5 with TRBJ1-2; D not resolved. The CDR3 covers 15 residues. Trimming pared 2 bases from V and 0 bases from J, leaving 10 bases between. Germline-derived CDR1 and CDR2 are MNHEY and SVGAGI. CDR3 sequence reads: CASSYDNTANYGYTF. The CDR3 DNA is TGTGCCAGCAGTTACGACAACACAGCTAACTATGGCTACACCTTC.

This clone has only a few counts. This chain joins TRBV6-5 and TRBJ1-2, with D unresolved. Germline V gene data show CDR1 as MNHEY and CDR2 as SVGAGI. Trimming shortened V by 4 bases and J by 4 bases, and 19 bases separated the two germline ends. The CDR3 runs 16 residues. The CDR3 here is CASSSIRGGRPYGYTF. CDR3 coding DNA: TGTGCCAGCAGTTCCATCCGTGGAGGCCGCCCCTATGGCTACACCTTC.

The V gene is TRBV5-6, the J gene TRBJ1-1, with D tentatively TRBD1 (5 bases). The CDR3 covers 13 residues. The germline CDR1 and CDR2 sequences are SGHDT and YYEEEE. The ends were cut back, 0 bases at V and 6 bases at J, with 9 bases in the middle. CDR3: CASSLVVRAEAFF. Here the CDR3 DNA reads TGTGCCAGCAGCTTGGTTGTCAGGGCTGAAGCTTTCTTT.

This CDR3 is CASSLDGYEQYF. The CDR3 nucleotides read TGTGCCAGCAGCCTGGACGGCTACGAGCAGTACTTC. The rearrangement joins TRBV5-4 to TRBJ2-7; D is ambiguous. In germline, CDR1 is SGHNT, CDR2 YYREEE (reference sequence). The V gene lost 4 bases and the J gene lost 3 bases, with 8 bases spanning the gap. This CDR3 region has 12 residues.

This chain joins TRBV30 and TRBJ2-7; D is unresolved. V dropped 5 bases and J dropped 4 bases, with 15 bases sitting between them. Per the germline V gene, CDR1 is GTSNPN and CDR2 is SVGIG (reference sequence). The CDR3 runs to 13 residues. The CDR3 region is CAWSVENGYEQYF. Written as DNA, the CDR3 is TGTGCCTGGTCAGTGGAGAACGGGTACGAGCAGTACTTC.

The CDR3 reads CASTRKEGAQYGYTF. CDR3 in DNA: TGTGCCAGCACCCGAAAGGAGGGGGCGCAGTATGGCTACACCTTC. The J gene is TRBJ1-2, the V gene TRBV27; 7 bases are a match to TRBD1. Germline lookup yields CDR1 MNHEY and CDR2 SMNVEV (reference sequence). This CDR3 is built from 15 residues. Trimming took 7 bases from V and 5 from J; bases not matched to a gene: 13.